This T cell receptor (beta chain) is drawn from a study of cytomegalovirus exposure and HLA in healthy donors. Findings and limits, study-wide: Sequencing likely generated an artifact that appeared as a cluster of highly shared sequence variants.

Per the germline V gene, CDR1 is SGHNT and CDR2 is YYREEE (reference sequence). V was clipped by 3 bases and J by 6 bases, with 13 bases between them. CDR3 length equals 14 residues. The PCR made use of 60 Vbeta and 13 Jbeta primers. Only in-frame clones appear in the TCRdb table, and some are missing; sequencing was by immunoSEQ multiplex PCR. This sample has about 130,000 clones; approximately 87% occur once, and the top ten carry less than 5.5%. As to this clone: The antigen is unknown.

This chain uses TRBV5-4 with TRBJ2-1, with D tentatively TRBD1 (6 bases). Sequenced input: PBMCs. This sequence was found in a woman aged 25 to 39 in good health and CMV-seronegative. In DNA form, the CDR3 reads TGTGCCAGCAGCTCCACAGGGAGTGCCAATGAGCAGTTCTTC. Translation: CASSSTGSANEQFF.